Listed below are T cell receptor beta chains from one sample, sequenced in a study of blood T cells in healthy people across ages. MiXCR was run by TCRdb on the 5' RACE reads, yielding one entry per CDR3 protein. The table has roughly 1,500,000 distinct CDR3 sequences, 40% to 50% seen once. Sequencing was performed on blood. These receptors were collected from a young woman in good health. Both conserved end residues are part of each CDR3. D genes are given only for firm matches. The size entry is marked missing in some rows and otherwise reads once, few, many or a size class.

clone_size,j_call,d_call,v_call,cdr3_length,cdr3_aa,cdr3_nt
-,TRBJ1-6,-,TRBV6-6,11,CASSINSPLHF,TGTGCCAGCAGTATTAATTCACCCCTCCACTTT
-,TRBJ2-2,-,TRBV7-2,13,CASTGTNTGELFF,TGTGCCAGCACAGGGACGAACACCGGGGAGCTGTTTTTT
few,TRBJ1-2,-,TRBV27,13,CASSSREINGYTF,TGTGCCAGCAGTTCCAGGGAGATAAATGGCTACACCTTC
-,TRBJ2-2,-,TRBV25-1,14,CASSDGPRVGELFF,TGTGCCAGCAGTGATGGGCCCCGGGTCGGGGAGCTGTTTTTT
-,TRBJ2-2,-,TRBV14,15,CASSPGTPLNGELFF,TGTGCCAGCAGCCCCGGAACCCCTTTGAACGGGGAGCTGTTTTTT
few,TRBJ2-3,-,TRBV7-6,14,CASSLLPPPDTQYF,TGTGCCAGCAGCTTACTCCCACCCCCAGATACGCAGTATTTT
-,TRBJ2-1,-,TRBV21-1,19,CASSKNTGTSGPGRSEQFF,TGTGCCAGCAGCAAAAATACCGGGACTAGCGGACCCGGCAGGAGTGAGCAGTTCTTC
-,TRBJ2-1,TRBD2,TRBV20-1,16,CSAYPAGTSGFNEQFF,TGCAGTGCTTACCCGGCCGGGACTAGCGGTTTCAATGAGCAGTTCTTC
-,TRBJ2-7,-,TRBV7-2,14,CASSRDLQTYEQYF,TGTGCCAGCAGCCGGGACTTACAGACCTACGAGCAGTACTTC
-,TRBJ2-1,-,TRBV28,14,CASTFLDSYNEQFF,TGTGCCAGCACCTTCCTCGACAGCTACAATGAGCAGTTCTTC
-,TRBJ2-5,TRBD2,TRBV3-1,13,CASSHLGGETQYF,TGTGCCAGCAGCCACCTCGGGGGGGAGACCCAGTACTTC
-,TRBJ2-6,-,TRBV5-1,15,CASKAQSSGANVLTF,TGCGCCAGCAAGGCGCAAAGCTCTGGGGCCAACGTCCTGACTTTC
few,TRBJ2-7,-,TRBV18,14,CASSNSGQPYEQYF,TGTGCCAGCTCAAACTCTGGACAGCCCTACGAGCAGTACTTC
-,TRBJ1-5,-,TRBV14,13,CASSQVWNQPQHF,TGTGCCAGCAGCCAAGTCTGGAATCAGCCCCAGCATTTT
few,TRBJ2-2,TRBD1,TRBV3-1,17,CASSENPTGGSSGELFF,TGTGCCAGCAGCGAAAATCCGACAGGGGGCTCTTCCGGGGAGCTGTTTTTT
once,TRBJ2-5,TRBD1,TRBV15,15,CATSRDLGQQETQYF,TGTGCCACCAGCAGAGACCTGGGACAGCAAGAGACCCAGTACTTC
-,TRBJ2-7,TRBD2,TRBV2,15,CASSTTSGGSYEQYF,TGTGCCAGCAGCACCACTAGCGGGGGCTCCTACGAGCAGTACTTC
many,TRBJ2-7,-,TRBV27,14,CASSFARFGYEQYF,TGTGCCAGCAGTTTTGCCAGGTTTGGGTACGAGCAGTACTTC
-,TRBJ2-3,-,TRBV28,15,CASSWVGRSTDTQYF,TGTGCCAGCAGTTGGGTAGGGCGCAGCACAGATACGCAGTATTTT
-,TRBJ1-1,TRBD1,TRBV20-1,13,CSATPGGVTEAFF,TGCAGTGCTACCCCAGGGGGGGTTACTGAAGCTTTCTTT
many,TRBJ2-7,-,TRBV29-1,12,CSVGGSTYEQYF,TGCAGCGTTGGGGGTTCGACCTACGAGCAGTACTTC
-,TRBJ1-5,-,TRBV20-1,16,CSASLGASESNQPQHF,TGCAGTGCTAGCCTGGGGGCAAGCGAAAGCAATCAGCCCCAGCATTTT
-,TRBJ1-1,-,TRBV13,13,CASSAQALTEAFF,TGTGCCAGCAGCGCCCAGGCCCTAACTGAAGCTTTCTTT
-,TRBJ1-2,-,TRBV3-1,13,CASSQERVHGYTF,TGTGCCAGCAGCCAAGAAAGGGTCCATGGCTACACCTTC
-,TRBJ1-2,-,TRBV10-3,14,CASSEGGQNYGYTF,TGTGCCAGCAGTGAGGGTGGCCAGAACTATGGCTACACCTTC
-,TRBJ1-4,-,TRBV25-1,14,CASSESSSNEKLFF,TGTGCCAGCAGTGAAAGTTCCAGTAATGAAAAACTGTTTTTT
few,TRBJ2-1,-,TRBV7-8,14,CASTLETSRNEQFF,TGTGCCAGCACCCTCGAGACTAGTCGCAATGAGCAGTTCTTT
-,TRBJ2-5,-,TRBV7-2,14,CASSRPLTGETQYF,TGTGCCAGCAGCCGCCCCTTGACGGGGGAGACCCAGTACTTC
few,TRBJ2-1,TRBD2,TRBV29-1,14,CSVVAGGIGNEQFF,TGCAGCGTTGTAGCGGGAGGGATTGGCAATGAGCAGTTCTTC
-,TRBJ2-3,TRBD1,TRBV12-3/TRBV12-4,16,CASSFSAGQGRDTQYF,TGTGCCAGCAGTTTTTCTGCTGGACAGGGCAGGGATACGCAGTATTTT
-,TRBJ2-7,-,TRBV6-1,14,CASSGRMRYNEQYF,TGTGCCAGTAGCGGACGGATGAGATACAATGAGCAGTACTTC
-,TRBJ2-2,TRBD2,TRBV12-3/TRBV12-4,15,CASNPNGGGTGELFF,TGTGCCAGCAACCCTAACGGGGGGGGCACCGGGGAGCTGTTTTTT
many,TRBJ2-1,-,TRBV4-1,15,CASSRHFGTTNEQFF,TGCGCCAGCAGCCGACACTTCGGGACAACCAATGAGCAGTTCTTC
-,TRBJ1-5,-,TRBV25-1,14,CAGSELGVGQPQHF,TGTGCCGGCAGTGAATTGGGGGTAGGTCAGCCCCAGCATTTT
few,TRBJ2-3,TRBD2,TRBV12-3/TRBV12-4,17,CASSLGGASGLADTQYF,TGTGCCAGCAGTTTAGGAGGGGCTAGCGGTCTTGCAGATACGCAGTATTTT
once,TRBJ1-2,-,TRBV6-6,14,CASSDVQGYYGYTF,TGTGCCAGCAGTGATGTTCAGGGCTACTATGGCTACACCTTC
-,TRBJ2-7,TRBD2,TRBV5-1,17,CASSSKGASGGTYEQYF,TGCGCCAGCAGCTCAAAGGGAGCTAGCGGGGGAACCTACGAGCAGTACTTC
few,TRBJ1-2,-,TRBV20-1,12,CSARVQAYGYTF,TGCAGTGCTAGAGTCCAGGCCTATGGCTACACCTTC
-,TRBJ2-5,-,TRBV7-9,15,CASSFRDTSQETQYF,TGTGCCAGCAGCTTCCGGGACACCAGCCAAGAGACCCAGTACTTC
few,TRBJ2-7,TRBD2,TRBV6-5,13,CASSYSSGGEQYF,TGTGCCAGCAGTTACTCAAGCGGGGGCGAGCAGTACTTC